The entry that follows covers one T cell receptor (beta chain) sequence. The antigen is unknown. Trimming took off 3 bases at V and 4 bases at J, with 9 bases between the two ends. The CDR3 is 13 residues long. Germline V gene sequence: CDR1 SGHVS, CDR2 FQNEAQ. This sample was included in a study of Graves' ophthalmopathy and Graves' hyperthyroidism. Findings and caveats of the study: The model reached about 66% sensitivity and about 73% specificity for predicting ophthalmopathy progression. Clonotypes were expanded in thyroid at above 0.001 frequency, and most also appeared in blood.

RNA transcripts served as template for amplifying TCR beta CDR3 sequences. The first round was an RT-PCR with HTBI primers, and the second round was a multiplex PCR. TCRdb re-called the multiplex PCR reads through MiXCR, storing one row per CDR3 protein. The sample lists some 1.1 million distinct CDR3 sequences; about 35% were seen once. The source material was peripheral blood or thyroid tissue (not recorded which). This chain links TRBV7-8 with TRBJ1-1; a possible D gene is TRBD1 (5 bases). This sequence was found in an adult man with Graves' hyperthyroidism. The CDR3 reads CASSFGTSTEAFF. CDR3 sequence (DNA): TGTGCCAGCAGCTTCGGGACGTCCACTGAAGCTTTCTTT.